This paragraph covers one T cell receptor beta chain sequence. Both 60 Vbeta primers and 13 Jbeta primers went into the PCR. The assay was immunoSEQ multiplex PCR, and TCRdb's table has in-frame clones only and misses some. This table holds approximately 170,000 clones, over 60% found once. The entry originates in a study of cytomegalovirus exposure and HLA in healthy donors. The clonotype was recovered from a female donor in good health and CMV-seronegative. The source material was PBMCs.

The CDR3 is CASSESAGASNQPQHF. For the CDR3, the DNA is TGCGCCAGCAGTGAGTCGGCAGGGGCTAGCAATCAGCCCCAGCATTTT. The chain has TRBV10-1 and TRBJ1-5; tentative D call: TRBD1 (6 bases). CDR3 length: 16 residues. Deletions cut 0 bases from V and 0 bases from J, with 9 bases between. Per germline, CDR1 WNHNN and CDR2 SYGVQD (reference sequence).